These 16 T cell receptor beta chains came from one sample sequenced in a study of blood T cell repertoires in COVID-19. Clones were read by immunoSEQ multiplex PCR, and TCRdb kept only the in-frame ones, dropping some. The top ten clones hold roughly 8.3% of a sample with approximately 68,000 clones, about 81% of them seen once. Material: peripheral blood. These receptors all stem from a human donor in a cohort sampled during active COVID-19.

In its sample, this clone was seen a few times. The chain links TRBV6-5 to TRBJ1-4; 7 nucleotides align to TRBD1. This CDR3 is 16 amino acids long. V lost 0 bases, J lost 3 bases, and 4 bases stayed unmatched. Per germline, CDR1 MNHEY and CDR2 SVGAGI. For the CDR3, the DNA is TGTGCCAGCAGTTACTCGAAGGGGGCGGCTAATGAAAAACTGTTTTTT. This gives the protein CASSYSKGAANEKLFF.

The V gene is TRBV19, the J gene TRBJ1-1; maybe TRBD1 (6 bases). V shed 4 bases and J shed 7 bases, with 22 bases lying between them. CDR3 length equals 16 residues. Germline CDR1 LNHDA, CDR2 SQIVND (reference sequence). The CDR3 here is CASSTLQGPKGNEAFF. DNA of the CDR3: TGTGCCAGTAGTACCCTCCAGGGGCCGAAGGGGAATGAAGCTTTCTTT. Based on the CDR3 plus reference TRBV19 and TRBJ1-1, the full variable domain is DGGITQSPKYLFRKEGQNVTLSCEQNLNHDAMYWYRQDPGQGLRLIYYSQIVNDFQKGDIAEGYSVSREKKESFPLTVTSAQKNPTAFYLCASSTLQGPKGNEAFFGQGTRLTVV.

The CDR3 DNA is TGTGCCACCAGCAGAGATCCGAGCGGGAGGATTGGCAATGAGCAGTTCTTC. Translation gives CATSRDPSGRIGNEQFF. The rearrangement links TRBV15 to TRBJ2-1, with 9 bases fitting TRBD2. The CDR3 sequence is 17 residues long. Germline CDR1 reads LNHNV; CDR2 reads YYDKDF (reference sequence). J was trimmed by 6 bases and V by 0 bases; bases with no gene match: 9. Supplemented by reference TRBV15 and TRBJ2-1, the full variable domain reads DAMVIQNPRYQVTQFGKPVTLSCSQTLNHNVMYWYQQKSSQAPKLLFHYYDKDFNNEADTPDNFQSRRPNTSFCFLDIRSPGLGDTAMYLCATSRDPSGRIGNEQFFGPGTRLTVL.

The chain links TRBV28 to TRBJ2-6, with 8 positions matching TRBD2. CDR3 length: 19 amino acids. Germline V lookup: CDR1 MDHEN, CDR2 SYDVKM. Trimming cost V 7 bases and J 4 bases; bases outside gene matches: 18. The chain's CDR3 is CASNSVMSGSRLGANVLTF. Written as DNA, the CDR3 is TGTGCCAGCAACTCAGTTATGAGCGGGAGTCGGCTGGGGGCCAACGTCCTGACTTTC.

This chain joins TRBV30 and TRBJ1-1, with D unresolved. The germline CDR1 and CDR2 sequences are GTSNPN and SVGIG (reference sequence). V was clipped by 3 bases and J by 5 bases, with 10 bases between them. This CDR3 is built from 12 residues. This CDR3 reads CAWSSTLTEAFF. CDR3 bases: TGTGCCTGGAGCTCCACTCTGACTGAAGCTTTCTTT.

This chain joins TRBV6-5 and TRBJ2-7, with 7 bases identical to TRBD2. The V segment lost 2 bases and the J segment 2 bases; nucleotides outside the gene matches: 3. The CDR3 spans 14 residues. Germline values: CDR1 MNHEY, CDR2 SVGAGI. The CDR3: CASSYQAGAYEQYF. CDR3 coding DNA: TGTGCCAGCAGTTACCAGGCGGGGGCCTACGAGCAGTACTTC.

The V gene is TRBV11-2, the J gene TRBJ2-1; 7 bases map to TRBD1. The germline V gene has CDR1 SGHAT and CDR2 FQNNGV. After removal of 5 bases from V and 8 bases from J, the junction contained 21 bases not matched to a gene. CDR3 size: 18 residues. The CDR3 reads CASSLMDQGFRGTDEQFF. For the CDR3, the DNA is TGTGCCAGCAGCCTCATGGACCAGGGATTTAGGGGGACAGATGAGCAGTTCTTC.

CDR3 DNA sequence: TGCGCCAGCAGCCAAGTTGTCGTATCCTCCTACGAGCAGTACTTC. Protein product: CASSQVVVSSYEQYF. The V gene is TRBV4-1, the J gene TRBJ2-7, with no clear D. Trimming stripped 1 base from V and 0 bases from J, with 10 bases between. Per germline, CDR1 MGHRA and CDR2 YSYEKL. This CDR3 region has 15 residues.

CDR3: CASSPEGQGARNEQYF. In DNA, the CDR3 is TGTGCCAGCAGCCCAGAAGGACAGGGGGCGCGGAACGAGCAGTACTTC. This sequence joins TRBV28 and TRBJ2-7; 11 nucleotides line up with TRBD1. Trimming cost V 6 bases and J 5 bases; bases outside gene matches: 12. The germline gives CDR1 MDHEN, CDR2 SYDVKM. The CDR3 spans 16 residues.

This sequence joins TRBV24-1 and TRBJ2-2; 7 nucleotides match TRBD1. Germline CDR1 and CDR2: KGHDR and SFDVKD. This CDR3 is built from 13 residues. V trimming: 7 bases; J trimming: 5 bases; junction bases outside the gene matches: 3. The CDR3 DNA follows: TGTGCCACCAGATCGACAGGGACCGGGGAGCTGTTTTTT. This encodes CATRSTGTGELFF.

This chain joins TRBV7-9 and TRBJ2-7; 9 positions agree with TRBD1. The length of the CDR3 is 14 residues. Trimming removed 5 bases from V and 3 bases from J; junction bases left unmatched: 5. Looked up from germline, CDR1 is SEHNR and CDR2 is FQNEAQ (reference sequence). The CDR3 DNA is TGTGCCAGCAGCCCGCGGGACAGGGACTACGAGCAGTACTTC. Translation gives CASSPRDRDYEQYF.

V usage is TRBV9 and J usage is TRBJ2-2, with D possibly TRBD1 on 5 matching bases. The germline gives CDR1 SGDLS, CDR2 YYNGEE. The CDR3 is 12 amino acids. Trimming took 5 bases from V and 7 from J, leaving 9 bases between them. CDR3 region: CASRGRDGELFF. The CDR3 nucleotides read TGTGCCAGCAGGGGGCGCGACGGGGAGCTGTTTTTT. Variable domain in full (rest from reference TRBV9 and TRBJ2-2): DSGVTQTPKHLITATGQRVTLRCSPRSGDLSVYWYQQSLDQGLQFLIQYYNGEERAKGNILERFSAQQFPDLHSELNLSSLELGDSALYFCASRGRDGELFFGEGSRLTVL.

The chain combines TRBV28 with TRBJ1-1; a weak D match, TRBD1 (6 bases). Trimming removed 7 bases from V and 1 base from J, with 13 bases in between. This CDR3 spans 14 amino acids. CDR1 is MDHEN and CDR2 is SYDVKM in the germline V gene. The CDR3 protein is CASTPGDKNTEAFF. DNA of the CDR3: TGTGCCAGCACCCCCGGGGACAAGAACACTGAAGCTTTCTTT.

This chain uses TRBV4-2 with TRBJ2-5, with D possibly TRBD2 on 5 matching bases. V lost 6 bases, J lost 5 bases, and 7 bases lay in between. Germline V CDR1 and CDR2: LGHNA, YNFKEQ. The CDR3 is 11 amino acids. The CDR3 loop is CASRWEETQYF. Written as DNA, the CDR3 is TGTGCCAGCAGGTGGGAGGAGACCCAGTACTTC.

This clone was recorded only once. The chain uses TRBV7-3 and TRBJ2-1; 7 nucleotides line up with TRBD2. Germline V CDR1 and CDR2: SGHTA, FQGTGA. This CDR3 is 17 amino acids long. V shed 2 bases and J 0 bases; nucleotides not matched to a gene: 7. CDR3 region: CASSLGPGLSSYNEQFF. The CDR3 DNA follows: TGTGCCAGCAGCTTAGGCCCGGGACTAAGCTCCTACAATGAGCAGTTCTTC.

The chain joins TRBV19 to TRBJ1-5; 9 bases fit TRBD1. The germline V gene encodes CDR1 LNHDA and CDR2 SQIVND (reference sequence). The CDR3 length is 15 residues. Trimming took 5 bases from V and 4 from J; bases not matched to a gene: 6. The CDR3 sequence is CASSPQTGGNQPQHF. CDR3 DNA: TGTGCCAGTAGTCCGCAGACAGGGGGAAATCAGCCCCAGCATTTT.